This TCR beta chain appears in the sequencing data of a study of shared clonotypes between healthy human individuals. Study-level findings and limits: Clonotypes shared by all four donors outscored non-shared clonotypes in generation probability.

J lost 6 bases, V lost 5 bases, and 10 bases had no gene match. This CDR3 is built from 17 residues. Per germline, CDR1 SGHTA and CDR2 FQGTGA. The assay was immunoSEQ multiplex PCR, and TCRdb's table has in-frame clones only and misses some. The data contain over a million clones, 70% to 80% of them seen just once; the ten biggest clones take up under 0.6%. Points on this clone: Its antigen remains unidentified.

The sequence was obtained from a man in his late teens or twenties in good health. Some clones in this sample may be carry-over from other donors' samples. V and J are TRBV7-3 and TRBJ2-2, with TRBD2 matching 12 bases. The specimen sequenced was memory CD4+ T cells from PBMCs. Subset specified: CD45RA-negative fraction. The CDR3 region is CASSLTSGLAGSGELFF. The CDR3 DNA reads as TGTGCCAGCAGCCTTACATCGGGACTAGCGGGTTCCGGGGAGCTGTTTTTT.